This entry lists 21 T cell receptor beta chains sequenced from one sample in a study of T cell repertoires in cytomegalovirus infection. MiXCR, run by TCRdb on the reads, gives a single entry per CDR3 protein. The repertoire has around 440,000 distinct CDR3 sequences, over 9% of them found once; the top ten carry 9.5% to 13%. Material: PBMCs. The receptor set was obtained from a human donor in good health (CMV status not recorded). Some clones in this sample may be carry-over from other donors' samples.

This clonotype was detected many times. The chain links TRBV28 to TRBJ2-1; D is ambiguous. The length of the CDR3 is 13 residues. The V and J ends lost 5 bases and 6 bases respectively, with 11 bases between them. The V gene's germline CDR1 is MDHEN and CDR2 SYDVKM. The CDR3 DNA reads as TGTGCCAGCAGTGCTGAGATAAGCAATGAGCAGTTCTTC. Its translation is CASSAEISNEQFF.

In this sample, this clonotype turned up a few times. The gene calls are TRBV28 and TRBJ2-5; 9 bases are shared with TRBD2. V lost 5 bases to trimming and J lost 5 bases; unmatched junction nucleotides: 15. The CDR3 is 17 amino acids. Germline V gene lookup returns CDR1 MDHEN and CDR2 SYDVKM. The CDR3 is CASSGTSGLELGETQYF. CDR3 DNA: TGTGCCAGCAGTGGCACTAGCGGGCTGGAACTTGGGGAGACCCAGTACTTC.

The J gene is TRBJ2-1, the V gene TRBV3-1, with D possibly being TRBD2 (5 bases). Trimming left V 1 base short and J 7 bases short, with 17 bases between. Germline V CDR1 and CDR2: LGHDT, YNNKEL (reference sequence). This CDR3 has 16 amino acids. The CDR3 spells CASSQAKRGKLNEQFF. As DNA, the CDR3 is TGTGCCAGCAGCCAAGCGAAACGGGGTAAATTAAATGAGCAGTTCTTC.

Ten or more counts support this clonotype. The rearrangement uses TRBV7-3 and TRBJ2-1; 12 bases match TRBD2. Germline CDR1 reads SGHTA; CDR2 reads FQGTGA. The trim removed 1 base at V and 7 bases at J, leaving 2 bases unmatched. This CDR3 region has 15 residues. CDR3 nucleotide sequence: TGTGCCAGCAGCTTAATACTAGCGGGAGGAAATGAGCAGTTCTTC. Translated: CASSLILAGGNEQFF. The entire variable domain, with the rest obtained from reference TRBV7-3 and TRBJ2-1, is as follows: GAGVSQTPSNKVTEKGKYVELRCDPISGHTALYWYRQSLGQGPEFLIYFQGTGAADDSGLPNDRFFAVRPEGSVSTLKIQRTERGDSAVYLCASSLILAGGNEQFFGPGTRLTVL.

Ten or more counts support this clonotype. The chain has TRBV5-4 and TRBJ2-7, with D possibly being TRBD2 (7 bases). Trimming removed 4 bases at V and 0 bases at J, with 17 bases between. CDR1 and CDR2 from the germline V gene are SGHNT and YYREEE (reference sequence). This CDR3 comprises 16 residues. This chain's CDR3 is CASSRGGSGSSYEQYF. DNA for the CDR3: TGTGCCAGCAGCAGGGGGGGTAGCGGCAGCTCCTACGAGCAGTACTTC. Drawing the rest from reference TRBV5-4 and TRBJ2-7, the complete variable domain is ETGVTQSPTHLIKTRGQQVTLRCSSQSGHNTVSWYQQALGQGPQFIFQYYREEENGRGNFPPRFSGLQFPNYSSELNVNALELDDSALYLCASSRGGSGSSYEQYFGPGTRLTVT.

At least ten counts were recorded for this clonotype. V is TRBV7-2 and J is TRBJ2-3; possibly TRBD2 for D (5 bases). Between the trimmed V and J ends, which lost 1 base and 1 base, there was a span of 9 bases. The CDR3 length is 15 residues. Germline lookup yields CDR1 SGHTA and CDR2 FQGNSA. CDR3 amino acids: CASSLGAAGTDTQYF. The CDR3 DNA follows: TGTGCCAGCAGCTTAGGGGCAGCGGGCACAGATACGCAGTATTTT.

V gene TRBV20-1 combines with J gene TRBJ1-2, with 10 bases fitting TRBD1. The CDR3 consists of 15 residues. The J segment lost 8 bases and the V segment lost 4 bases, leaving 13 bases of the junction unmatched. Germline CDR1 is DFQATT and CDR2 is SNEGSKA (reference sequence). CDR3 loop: CSATGQGWELRGYTF. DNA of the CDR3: TGCAGTGCTACGGGACAGGGGTGGGAACTGCGAGGCTACACCTTC.

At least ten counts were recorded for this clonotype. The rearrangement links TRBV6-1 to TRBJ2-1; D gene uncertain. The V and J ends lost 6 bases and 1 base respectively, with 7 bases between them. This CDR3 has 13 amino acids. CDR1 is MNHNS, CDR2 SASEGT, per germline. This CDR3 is CASRYGSYNEQFF. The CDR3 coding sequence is TGTGCCAGCAGGTACGGATCCTACAATGAGCAGTTCTTC.

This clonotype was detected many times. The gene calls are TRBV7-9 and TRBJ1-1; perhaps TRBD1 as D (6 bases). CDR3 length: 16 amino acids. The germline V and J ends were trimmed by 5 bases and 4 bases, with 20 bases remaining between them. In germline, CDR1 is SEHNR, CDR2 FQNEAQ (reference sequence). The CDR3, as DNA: TGTGCCAGCAGCCCCCCTGGGAACAGGGTTGTCACTGAAGCTTTCTTT. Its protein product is CASSPPGNRVVTEAFF.

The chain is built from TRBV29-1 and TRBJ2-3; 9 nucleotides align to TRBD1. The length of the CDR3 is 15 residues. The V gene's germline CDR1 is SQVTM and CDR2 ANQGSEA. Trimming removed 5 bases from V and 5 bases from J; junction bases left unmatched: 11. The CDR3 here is CSVPPRQGVEDTQYF. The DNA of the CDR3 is TGCAGCGTTCCACCGCGACAGGGGGTGGAAGATACGCAGTATTTT.

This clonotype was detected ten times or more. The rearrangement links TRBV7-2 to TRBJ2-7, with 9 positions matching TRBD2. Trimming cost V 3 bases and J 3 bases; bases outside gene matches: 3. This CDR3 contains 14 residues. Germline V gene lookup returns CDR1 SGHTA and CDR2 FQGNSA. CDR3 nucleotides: TGTGCCAGCAGCTTGACTAGCGGTGTCTACGAGCAGTACTTC. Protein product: CASSLTSGVYEQYF.

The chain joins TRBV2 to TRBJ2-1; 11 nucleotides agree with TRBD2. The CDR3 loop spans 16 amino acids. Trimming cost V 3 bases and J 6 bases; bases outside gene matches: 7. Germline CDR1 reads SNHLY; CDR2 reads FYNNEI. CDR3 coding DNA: TGTGCCAGCAGTGAGACTAGCGGGACAGTGGGCAATGAGCAGTTCTTC. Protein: CASSETSGTVGNEQFF.

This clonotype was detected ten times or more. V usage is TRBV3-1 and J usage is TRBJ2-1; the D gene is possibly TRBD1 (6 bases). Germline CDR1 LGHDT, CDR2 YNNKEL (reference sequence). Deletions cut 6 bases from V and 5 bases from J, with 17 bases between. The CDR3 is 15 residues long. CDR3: CASRHDRRAHNEQFF. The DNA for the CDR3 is TGTGCCAGCAGGCACGACAGGCGAGCCCACAATGAGCAGTTCTTC.

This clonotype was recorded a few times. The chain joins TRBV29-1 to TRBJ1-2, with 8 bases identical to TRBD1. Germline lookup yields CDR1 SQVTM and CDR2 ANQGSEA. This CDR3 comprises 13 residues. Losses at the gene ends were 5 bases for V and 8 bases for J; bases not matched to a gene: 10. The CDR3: CSVPGQGGAGYTF. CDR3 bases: TGCAGCGTTCCCGGACAGGGAGGTGCCGGCTACACCTTC.

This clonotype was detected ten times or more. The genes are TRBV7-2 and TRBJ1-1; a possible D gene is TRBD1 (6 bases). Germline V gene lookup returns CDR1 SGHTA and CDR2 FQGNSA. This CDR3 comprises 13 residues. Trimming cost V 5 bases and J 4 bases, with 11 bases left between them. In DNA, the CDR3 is TGTGCCAGCAGCCGAGGGGGGAGCACTGAAGCTTTCTTT. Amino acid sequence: CASSRGGSTEAFF.

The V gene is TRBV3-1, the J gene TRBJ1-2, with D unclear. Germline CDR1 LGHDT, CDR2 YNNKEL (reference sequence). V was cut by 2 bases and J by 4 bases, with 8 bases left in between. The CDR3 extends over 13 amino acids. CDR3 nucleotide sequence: TGTGCCAGCAGCCAACAAATGTTCTATGGCTACACCTTC. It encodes CASSQQMFYGYTF.

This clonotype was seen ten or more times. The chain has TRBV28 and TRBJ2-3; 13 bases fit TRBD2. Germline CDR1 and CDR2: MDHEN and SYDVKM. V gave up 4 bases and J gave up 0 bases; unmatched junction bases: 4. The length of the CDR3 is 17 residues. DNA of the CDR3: TGTGCCAGCAGTTCCAGACTAGCGGGAGGAAGCACAGATACGCAGTATTTT. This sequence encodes CASSSRLAGGSTDTQYF.

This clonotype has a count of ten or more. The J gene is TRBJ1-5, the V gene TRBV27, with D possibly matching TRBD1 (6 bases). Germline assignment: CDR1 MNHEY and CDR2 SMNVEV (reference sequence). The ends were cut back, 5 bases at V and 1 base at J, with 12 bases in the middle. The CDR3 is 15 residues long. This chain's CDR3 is CASSPWGASNQPQHF. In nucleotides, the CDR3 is TGTGCCAGCAGTCCTTGGGGGGCGAGCAATCAGCCCCAGCATTTT.

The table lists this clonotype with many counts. The CDR3 DNA sequence: TGTGCCAGCAGCTCGACCAGGACTGGCGAGCAGTACTTC. It specifies CASSSTRTGEQYF. The chain employs TRBV7-2 and TRBJ2-7; possibly TRBD2 for D (5 bases). The germline V gene has CDR1 SGHTA and CDR2 FQGNSA. Trimming took off 4 bases at V and 6 bases at J, with 13 bases between the two ends. The CDR3 is made up of 13 amino acids. The variable domain in full, completed from reference TRBV7-2 and TRBJ2-7, reads GAGVSQSPSNKVTEKGKDVELRCDPISGHTALYWYRQSLGQGLEFLIYFQGNSAPDKSGLPSDRFSAERTGGSVSTLTIQRTQQEDSAVYLCASSSTRTGEQYFGPGTRLTVT.

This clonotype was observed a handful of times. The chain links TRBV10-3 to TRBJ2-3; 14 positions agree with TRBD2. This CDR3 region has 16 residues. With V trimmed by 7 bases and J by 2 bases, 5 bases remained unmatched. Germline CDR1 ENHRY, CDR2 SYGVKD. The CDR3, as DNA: TGTGCCATCAAGAGGACTAGCGGGGGGTTCACAGATACGCAGTATTTT. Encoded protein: CAIKRTSGGFTDTQYF.

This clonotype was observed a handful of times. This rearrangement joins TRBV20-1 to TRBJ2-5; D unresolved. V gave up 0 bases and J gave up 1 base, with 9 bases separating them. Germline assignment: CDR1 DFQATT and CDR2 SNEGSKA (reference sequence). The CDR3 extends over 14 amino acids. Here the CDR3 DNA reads TGCAGTGCTAGAGATGGAAGGGCCCAAGAGACCCAGTACTTC. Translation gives CSARDGRAQETQYF.